This T cell receptor beta chain was recorded in a study of T cells in Graves' hyperthyroidism and ophthalmopathy. The CDR3 loop spans 15 amino acids. Trimming pared 5 bases from V and 7 bases from J, leaving 17 bases between. Per germline, CDR1 SGHTA and CDR2 FQGNSA. Findings and limits, study-wide: In simple terms, a model built on 13 V-J features told ophthalmopathy apart from stable hyperthyroidism.

TCR beta CDR3 regions were amplified from RNA transcripts. Researchers ran a first-round RT-PCR on the TCR CDR3 using the HTBI primer set. MiXCR, applied by TCRdb to the multiplex PCR reads, yields one record per CDR3 protein. The sample records nearly 600,000 distinct CDR3 sequences, more than 11% being singletons. This clonotype was counted a few times. Antigen unknown. V usage is TRBV7-2 and J usage is TRBJ1-4; no clear D. The TCR originated in a woman in her twenties or thirties with Graves' hyperthyroidism that later progressed to Graves' ophthalmopathy. Sequenced input: blood. In DNA form, the CDR3 reads TGTGCCAGCAGCGCCTCGGGCCCCCTGAGTGAAAAACTGTTTTTT. It specifies CASSASGPLSEKLFF.